This T cell receptor beta chain came from a study of technical replicates of blood from several donors. The CDR3 contains 17 residues. Trimming left V 3 bases short and J 1 base short, with 16 bases between. CDR1 and CDR2 from the germline V gene are KGHSH and LQKENI. Assay: immunoSEQ multiplex PCR; the TCRdb copy retains only in-frame clones and omits some. The profile shows 80,000 to 100,000 clones, roughly 96% of them singletons. The rearrangement uses TRBV18 and TRBJ1-3, with TRBD1 as a possible D gene (6 bases). The sequence derives from a human donor in good health. The sequenced sample consisted of T cells isolated from PBMCs. The CDR3 region is CASSPARGSESGNTIYF. The CDR3 DNA follows: TGTGCCAGCTCACCCGCGAGGGGGAGTGAGTCTGGAAACACCATATATTTT.